A single T cell receptor (beta chain) is shown here with its context. This clonotype has at least ten counts. The clone's antigen remains unknown. No base quality values were provided; no much bigger clone lies one nucleotide off. This specimen belongs to a study of identical twins (dated by TCRdb to 2016 to 2017). Describing the broader study: TCR alpha and beta repertoires from monozygotic twins, unrelated adults of various ages and cord blood were deep-sequenced to test whether fetal clonotypes persist. To rule out contamination, replicate twin experiments were performed at different times with different library preparation protocols. General conclusions and limits of the study: Recombination models systematically underestimated out-of-frame TCR alpha sharing in monozygotic twins but agreed with sharing between unrelated individuals. Abundant cord blood beta clonotypes had fewer insertions, young adult naive repertoires showed a similar but weaker trend, and memory repertoires showed no such trend. Invariant T cells such as MAIT and iNKT could partly confound zero-insertion analyses, although diverse VJ usage argued against such confounding for most clonotypes. Conclusions relied on cross-sectional statistical analysis, since the same donors could not be followed over many years. Compared with coincidental sharing between unrelated individuals, an excess of low generation-probability sequences was observed among out-of-frame TCR alpha sequences shared between twins. In beta out-of-frame sequences, excess twin sharing was weaker, because having fewer shared sequences lowered the signal-to-noise ratio.

Germline trimming amounts to 5 bases on V and 0 bases on J, with 3 as the count of junction bases outside the gene matches. The CDR3, cysteine through phenylalanine, is 13 amino acids long. Of the read, only the CDR3 DNA is kept; its 39 bases are in frame from base 1. CDR1 and CDR2 are read off the germline V gene as SQVTM and ANQGSEA. The receptor library was made with 5' RACE. Sequenced using an Illumina HiSeq 2000. Template switching introduced a universal primer binding site; the final cDNA contained a unique molecular identifier, enabling accurate counting of TCR cDNA molecules. Specific primers in the conserved constant-segment region were used to synthesize first-strand cDNA for TCR alpha and beta chains. To control for contamination, every cDNA library was double barcoded, receiving both a SMART-Mk sample barcode and Illumina barcodes. Two successive PCR steps introduced TruSeq adapter sequences along with Illumina sample barcodes. The Illumina HiSeq platform was used with custom primers to sequence TCR alpha and beta cDNA libraries. On the authors' methods: Unique molecular identifiers were extracted from raw reads with MiGEC, and CDR3 positions were determined with MiXCR. For each individual, recombination models were inferred using an EM algorithm with the repgenHMM and IGoR tools. Shared clonotypes were analyzed with the tcR package in R, and sharing was normalized by the product of cloneset sizes. Out-of-frame nonproductive sequences were analyzed to study raw recombination free of thymic and clonal selection effects. TCRdb reprocessed the public reads (quality trimming at Q25 with fastp, clone calling with MiXCR) and kept in-frame beta chains. Rows matching on CDR3 protein sequence are summarized as one entry with the most common DNA and genes. TCRdb's processing, not the study's, gives the V and J calls here. The sample table records 500,000 to 600,000 distinct CDR3 sequences; around 20% of these occur just once. The ten most abundant clones make up about 0.99% of the sample.

Every donor in the study was a healthy Caucasian. The twin cohort consisted of three pairs of female monozygotic twins, all aged about 18 to 29 years. CD4+ and CD8+ T cell populations were isolated with positive isolation kits from Invitrogen. Separately, the same data were catalogued under a study of T cells expressing NK-cell markers. As the second study states: Three sorted T-cell subsets (CD3+CD56+NKG2C+, CD3+CD56+NKG2C- and CD3+CD56-NKG2C+) from under 10 donors had their TCR beta-chain repertoires profiled. Seven of the eight sequenced donors were HCMV-seropositive and one was HCMV-seronegative. To restrict sorting to alphabetaTCR-expressing T cells, an anti-gammadeltaTCR antibody was added in several experiments. In over five donors, the dominant CD3+CD56+NKG2C+ clonotypes were among the top 10 CD8+ clonotypes and accounted for about 1.0-7.5% of CD8+ T cells. Those dominant clonotypes were again the most abundant among CD3+CD56-NKG2C+ cells in a few donors, at about 28.3-65%. Whether the expanded NKG2C-expressing T cell clones were specific for HCMV antigens remained unclear. The study sequenced eight donors, all healthy volunteers chosen at random: three men and five women. HCMV-specific IgG was detected in serum with a commercial ELISA kit to determine HCMV serostatus. MIGEC handled demultiplexing of the reads and grouping by UMI, while MiTCR was used to assemble and quantify clonotypes. To exclude erroneous sequences, only TCR cDNA sequences supported by at least two reads were retained. Downstream repertoire analysis used the tcR package, and clonotypes were matched across fractions by CDR3 nucleotide sequence plus V segment. VDJmatch was used to annotate antigen specificity against VDJdb, with one amino acid substitution in CDR3 permitted.

The sequencing sample was made of CD4+ T cells sorted from blood. The V gene is TRBV29-1 and the J gene is TRBJ1-2; TRBD1 matches 7 bases in the middle. This TCR was recovered from a woman aged 18-29 years in good health. The nucleotide sequence reads TGCAGCGTTTGGGGACAGCCTAACTATGGCTACACCTTC. Its amino acids are CSVWGQPNYGYTF.